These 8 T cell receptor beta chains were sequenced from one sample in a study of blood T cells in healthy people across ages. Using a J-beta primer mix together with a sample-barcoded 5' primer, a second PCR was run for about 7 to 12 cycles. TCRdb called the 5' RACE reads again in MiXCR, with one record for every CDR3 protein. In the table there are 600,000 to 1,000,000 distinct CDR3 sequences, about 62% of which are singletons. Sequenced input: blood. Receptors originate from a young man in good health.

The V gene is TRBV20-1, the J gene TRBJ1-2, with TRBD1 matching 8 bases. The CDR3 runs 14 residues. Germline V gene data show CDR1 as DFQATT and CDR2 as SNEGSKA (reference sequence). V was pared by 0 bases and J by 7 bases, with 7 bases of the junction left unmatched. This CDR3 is CSARDARGPGGYTF. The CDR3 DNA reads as TGCAGTGCTAGAGACGCCAGGGGGCCGGGTGGCTACACCTTC.

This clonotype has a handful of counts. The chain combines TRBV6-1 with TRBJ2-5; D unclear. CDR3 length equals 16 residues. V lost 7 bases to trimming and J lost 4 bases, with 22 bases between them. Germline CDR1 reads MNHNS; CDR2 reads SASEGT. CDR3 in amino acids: CASKAWLHALGETQYF. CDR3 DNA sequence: TGTGCCAGCAAGGCTTGGCTACACGCCCTAGGAGAGACCCAGTACTTC.

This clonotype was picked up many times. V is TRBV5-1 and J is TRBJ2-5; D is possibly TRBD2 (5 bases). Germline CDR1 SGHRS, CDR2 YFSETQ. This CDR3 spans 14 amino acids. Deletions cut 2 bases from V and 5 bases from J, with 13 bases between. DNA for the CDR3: TGCGCCAGCAGCTTCGGTCCGGGGATGGAGACCCAGTACTTC. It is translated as CASSFGPGMETQYF. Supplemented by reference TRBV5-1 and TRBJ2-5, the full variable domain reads KAGVTQTPRYLIKTRGQQVTLSCSPISGHRSVSWYQQTPGQGLQFLFEYFSETQRNKGNFPGRFSGRQFSNSRSEMNVSTLELGDSALYLCASSFGPGMETQYFGPGTRLLVL.

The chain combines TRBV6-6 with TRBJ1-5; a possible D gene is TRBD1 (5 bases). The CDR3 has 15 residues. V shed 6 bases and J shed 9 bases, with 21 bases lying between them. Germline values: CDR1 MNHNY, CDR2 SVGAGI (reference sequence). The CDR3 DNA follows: TGTGCCAGCAGATCCGGGACGGGGCAATCAGCGCCCCAGCATTTT. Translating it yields CASRSGTGQSAPQHF.

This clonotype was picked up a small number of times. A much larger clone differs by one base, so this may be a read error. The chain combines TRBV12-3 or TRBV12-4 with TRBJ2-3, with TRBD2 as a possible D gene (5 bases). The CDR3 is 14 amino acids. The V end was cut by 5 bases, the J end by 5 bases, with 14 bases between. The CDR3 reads CASSVGVSGDTQYF. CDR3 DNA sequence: TGTGCCAGCAGTGTCGGGGTGAGCGGAGATACGCAGTATTTT.

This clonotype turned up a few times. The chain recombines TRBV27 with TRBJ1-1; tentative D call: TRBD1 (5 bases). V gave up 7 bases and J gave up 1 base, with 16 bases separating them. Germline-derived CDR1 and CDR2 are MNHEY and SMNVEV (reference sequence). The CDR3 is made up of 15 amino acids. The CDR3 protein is CASTQVRGTNTEAFF. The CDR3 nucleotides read TGTGCCAGCACGCAGGTGAGGGGAACGAACACTGAAGCTTTCTTT.

CDR3 nucleotides: TGTGCCAGCAGCGGCAGACAGGTTTCGGAGACCCAGTACTTC. Translation: CASSGRQVSETQYF. This chain links TRBV7-8 with TRBJ2-5; D perhaps matches TRBD1 (6 bases). V was clipped by 5 bases and J by 5 bases, with 15 bases between them. The CDR3 extends over 14 amino acids. CDR1 and CDR2 from the germline V gene are SGHVS and FQNEAQ.

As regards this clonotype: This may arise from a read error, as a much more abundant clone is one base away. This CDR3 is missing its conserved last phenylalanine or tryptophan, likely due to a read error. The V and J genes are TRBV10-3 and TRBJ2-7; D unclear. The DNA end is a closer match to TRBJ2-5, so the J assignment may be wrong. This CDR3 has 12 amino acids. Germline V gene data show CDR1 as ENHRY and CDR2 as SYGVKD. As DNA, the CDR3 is TGTGCCATCAGGGATGGATTGGAGACCCAGTACTTA. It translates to CAIRDGLETQYL.